The 15 T cell receptor beta chains given below trace back to one sample, sequenced in a study of CD4 T cells in relation to SARS-CoV-2 and coronaviruses. Generated by immunoSEQ multiplex PCR, the TCRdb table keeps only in-frame clones and is missing some. The sample includes nearly 30,000 clones, less than 85% of them seen just once. Before the COVID-19 pandemic, during about 2011-2019, CD4+ T cells were taken from unexposed donors. Isolation of CD4+ T cells took place after less than 11 days in culture. Their recognized antigens are unknown. Sequencing used CD4+ T cells from PBMCs, cultured in vitro. These receptors were collected from a human donor in good health.

The chain links TRBV3-1 (or the pseudogene TRBV3-2) to TRBJ2-7, with TRBD2 as a possible D gene (5 bases). The V gene's germline CDR1 is LGHDT and CDR2 YNNKEL (reference sequence). Deletions cut 5 bases from V and 3 bases from J, with 8 bases between. The CDR3 has 12 residues. The CDR3 DNA sequence: TGTGCCAGCAGCAGCCGGGACTACGAGCAGTACTTC. This codes for CASSSRDYEQYF.

This clone was counted only a few times. The V gene is TRBV3-1 (or the pseudogene TRBV3-2), the J gene TRBJ2-2, with D possibly being TRBD1 or TRBD2 (5 bases each). The CDR3 consists of 14 residues. Trimming cost V 2 bases and J 4 bases, with 8 bases left between them. Germline CDR1 and CDR2: LGHDT and YNNKEL (reference sequence). CDR3 DNA: TGTGCCAGCAGCCAACGGGACGGCACCGGGGAGCTGTTTTTT. Protein: CASSQRDGTGELFF.

The sample holds one count of this clone. Other DNA sequences within the sample encode an identical CDR3. V is TRBV2 and J is TRBJ2-4; TRBD1 is a possible D gene (6 bases). Germline-derived CDR1 and CDR2 are SNHLY and FYNNEI. Trimming took off 6 bases at V and 0 bases at J, with 15 bases between the two ends. CDR3 length equals 16 residues. The CDR3 reads CASSPGHSQAKNIQYF. CDR3 nucleotide sequence: TGTGCCAGCAGCCCGGGACACTCCCAAGCCAAAAACATTCAGTACTTC.

This rearrangement joins TRBV18 to TRBJ2-3; possible D gene TRBD1, 6 bases. Per germline, CDR1 KGHSH and CDR2 LQKENI. Trimming took off 1 base at V and 1 base at J, with 9 bases between the two ends. The CDR3 totals 15 residues. CDR3 DNA sequence: TGTGCCAGCTCACCACGGACAGTGGGCACAGATACGCAGTATTTT. Its translation is CASSPRTVGTDTQYF.

This clone appeared a single time. The chain employs TRBV12-3 or TRBV12-4 and TRBJ1-4, with D perhaps TRBD1 (6 bases). The V end was cut by 1 base, the J end by 9 bases, with 9 bases between. CDR3 length: 13 amino acids. The CDR3 loop reads CASSLVRGQKLFF. In nucleotides, the CDR3 is TGTGCCAGCAGTTTAGTCAGGGGACAAAAACTGTTTTTT.

The chain couples TRBV18 to TRBJ2-7, with 8 bases identical to TRBD1. V gave up 1 base and J gave up 4 bases; unmatched junction bases: 6. CDR1 and CDR2 from the germline V gene are KGHSH and LQKENI. This CDR3 is 15 amino acids long. The CDR3 is CASSPRQGAGYEQYF. The DNA of the CDR3 is TGTGCCAGCTCACCACGGCAGGGGGCAGGGTACGAGCAGTACTTC.

The J gene is TRBJ2-7, the V gene TRBV4-1; D is unresolved. This CDR3 has 15 amino acids. CDR1 is MGHRA, CDR2 YSYEKL, per germline. Between the trimmed V and J ends, which lost 1 base and 2 bases, there was a span of 12 bases. CDR3 loop: CASSQGVLGPYEQYF. As DNA, the CDR3 is TGCGCCAGCAGCCAAGGTGTGCTAGGGCCCTACGAGCAGTACTTC.

This chain uses TRBV9 with TRBJ2-5, with 9 bases fitting TRBD1. J gave up 4 bases and V 0 bases, and 7 bases lay outside the gene matches. Per germline, CDR1 SGDLS and CDR2 YYNGEE. The CDR3 contains 16 residues. DNA for the CDR3: TGTGCCAGCAGCGTAGGCACAGGGGGCATATCAGAGACCCAGTACTTC. It codes for CASSVGTGGISETQYF.

The chain couples TRBV19 to TRBJ1-4; D is unresolved. Trimming pared 3 bases from V and 4 bases from J, leaving 9 bases between. The CDR3 is 14 amino acids. Germline CDR1 LNHDA, CDR2 SQIVND (reference sequence). Here the CDR3 reads CASSMGPINEKLFF. The CDR3 nucleotides are TGTGCCAGTAGTATGGGCCCGATTAATGAAAAACTGTTTTTT.

The V gene is TRBV2, the J gene TRBJ2-7; D is ambiguous. V dropped 8 bases and J dropped 7 bases, with 18 bases sitting between them. The CDR3 covers 13 residues. Germline lookup yields CDR1 SNHLY and CDR2 FYNNEI. This CDR3 reads CASGRLVRWEQYF. The CDR3 DNA reads TGTGCCAGCGGGCGCCTGGTAAGGTGGGAGCAGTACTTC.

DNA of the CDR3: TGTGCCAGCAGTCAAAGACAGGGTGGTGGTGAGCAGTTCTTC. It is translated as CASSQRQGGGEQFF. The V call is TRBV2, the J call TRBJ2-1, with 7 bases aligning to TRBD1. CDR1 SNHLY and CDR2 FYNNEI come from the germline V gene. J lost 9 bases, V lost 5 bases, and 10 bases had no gene match. This CDR3 region has 14 residues.

The rearrangement joins TRBV9 to TRBJ1-3; maybe TRBD1 (5 bases). V was shortened by 3 bases and J by 8 bases, with 21 bases between the two germline ends. Looked up from germline, CDR1 is SGDLS and CDR2 is YYNGEE. This CDR3 has 16 amino acids. The CDR3 DNA sequence: TGTGCCAGCAGCGCCCTTGGGGACCTATGGGTGGACACCATATATTTT. The encoded protein is CASSALGDLWVDTIYF. The whole variable domain, filled in from reference TRBV9 and TRBJ1-3, reads DSGVTQTPKHLITATGQRVTLRCSPRSGDLSVYWYQQSLDQGLQFLIQYYNGEERAKGNILERFSAQQFPDLHSELNLSSLELGDSALYFCASSALGDLWVDTIYFGEGSWLTVV.

This sequence joins TRBV19 and TRBJ2-6; TRBD1 or TRBD2 may be the D gene (6 bases each). Looked up from germline, CDR1 is LNHDA and CDR2 is SQIVND (reference sequence). The V end lost 9 bases, the J end lost 3 bases, and 21 bases lay between the germline ends. CDR3 length: 17 residues. For the CDR3, the DNA is TGTGCCAGCTCCAAAGGGGGAGGCTCTGATGGGGCCAACGTCCTGACTTTC. As protein: CASSKGGGSDGANVLTF.

As concerns this clone: One end of the junction does not line up with germline, which may come from a read error. This chain uses TRBV7-7 with TRBJ2-1; a possible D gene is TRBD1 (5 bases). CDR1 SSHAT and CDR2 FNYEAQ come from the germline V gene (reference sequence). The CDR3 sequence is 15 residues long. CDR3 nucleotide sequence: TGTGCTAGCAGCCAGAACCTAGACAGAGGCAATGAGCAGTTCTTC. Amino acids: CASSQNLDRGNEQFF.

The genes are TRBV7-9 and TRBJ2-1, with a possible D match to TRBD2 (6 bases). Germline-derived CDR1 and CDR2 are SEHNR and FQNEAQ (reference sequence). V dropped 3 bases and J dropped 9 bases, with 12 bases sitting between them. The CDR3 is 13 residues long. The DNA for the CDR3 is TGTGCCAGCAGCTTCCCGACTAGGCTTGAGCAGTTCTTC. This translates into CASSFPTRLEQFF.